The 19 T cell receptor beta chains below were found in one sample sequenced in a study of blood T cells in healthy people across ages. A second PCR, run for about 7 to 11 cycles, used a sample-barcoded 5' primer plus a J-beta primer mix. MiXCR was run by TCRdb on the 5' RACE reads, yielding one entry per CDR3 protein. The profile shows 1.5 million to 2 million distinct CDR3 sequences, 39% of them singletons. The sample taken for sequencing was blood. These receptors were obtained from a human donor in good health.

The chain couples TRBV12-3 or TRBV12-4 to TRBJ2-1; the D is unclear. Trimming removed 6 bases at V and 7 bases at J, with 10 bases between. The CDR3 covers 12 residues. This chain's CDR3 is CASRVGSNEQFF. The CDR3 bases are TGTGCCAGCAGGGTTGGGTCGAATGAGCAGTTCTTC.

This clonotype was seen only a few times. This chain links TRBV11-2 with TRBJ2-1; D not certain. The germline V and J ends were trimmed by 5 bases and 5 bases, with 25 bases remaining between them. CDR3 length equals 18 residues. CDR1 SGHAT and CDR2 FQNNGV come from the germline V gene. The CDR3 protein is CASSRRPWSRNINNEQFF. The CDR3 DNA reads TGTGCCAGCAGCCGTCGGCCCTGGTCCAGAAATATCAACAATGAGCAGTTCTTC. The complete variable domain, with remaining parts taken from reference TRBV11-2 and TRBJ2-1, reads EAGVAQSPRYKIIEKRQSVAFWCNPISGHATLYWYQQILGQGPKLLIQFQNNGVVDDSQLPKDRFSAERLKGVDSTLKIQPAKLEDSAVYLCASSRRPWSRNINNEQFFGPGTRLTVL.

The gene calls are TRBV9 and TRBJ1-5; TRBD1 matches at 11 bases. V shed 10 bases and J 6 bases; nucleotides not matched to a gene: 3. There are 12 residues in the CDR3. Germline V gene sequence: CDR1 SGDLS, CDR2 YYNGEE. The chain's CDR3 is CAGQGACQPQHF. The DNA of the CDR3 is TGTGCCGGACAGGGGGCTTGTCAGCCCCAGCATTTT.

The chain uses TRBV6-6 and TRBJ2-2; unclear D gene. The germline gives CDR1 MNHNY, CDR2 SVGAGI (reference sequence). The CDR3 is 14 residues long. V lost 6 bases and J lost 2, with 10 bases in between. CDR3 DNA sequence: TGTGCCAGCAGCCCCAACCTTAACACCGGGGAGCTGTTTTTT. Residues: CASSPNLNTGELFF.

This clonotype turned up a few times. The chain joins TRBV29-1 to TRBJ1-1; possibly TRBD1 for D (6 bases). The CDR3 runs to 14 residues. From germline, CDR1 is SQVTM and CDR2 ANQGSEA. V lost 6 bases to trimming and J lost 0 bases, with 14 bases between them. CDR3 protein: CSVQGGIMNTEAFF. The CDR3 DNA reads as TGCAGCGTGCAAGGGGGAATTATGAACACTGAAGCTTTCTTT.

This chain joins TRBV27 and TRBJ2-4, with D possibly TRBD1 on 6 matching bases. The DNA matches TRBJ2-7 better at its end, which makes the J call doubtful. This CDR3 is built from 16 residues. Looked up from germline, CDR1 is MNHEY and CDR2 is SMNVEV (reference sequence). In nucleotides, the CDR3 is TGTGCCAGCAGTTTAGGGGGCTCGCTTTCTATCTACGAGCAGTACTTC. It specifies CASSLGGSLSIYEQYF.

A note on this clonotype: Germline is not matched at one junction end, which may reflect a read error. V is TRBV28 and J is TRBJ2-7; 9 bases are shared with TRBD1. The CDR3 is 15 residues long. Germline-derived CDR1 and CDR2 are MDHEN and SYDVKM. CDR3 nucleotide sequence: TGTACCAGCAGTTGGGACAGGGACTTCTCCTACGAGCAGTACTTC. Its protein is CTSSWDRDFSYEQYF. The full variable domain, completed using reference TRBV28 and TRBJ2-7, is DVKVTQSSRYLVKRTGEKVFLECVQDMDHENMFWYRQDPGLGLRLIYFSYDVKMKEKGDIPEGYSVSREKKERFSLILESASTNQTSMYLCTSSWDRDFSYEQYFGPGTRLTVT.

V usage is TRBV2 and J usage is TRBJ1-2, with D perhaps TRBD1 (6 bases). This CDR3 contains 14 residues. V lost 7 bases and J 3 bases, leaving 15 bases between the germline ends. In germline, CDR1 is SNHLY, CDR2 FYNNEI. The CDR3 reads CASTRDRSDYGYTF. In DNA, the CDR3 is TGTGCCAGCACCAGAGACAGGAGTGACTATGGCTACACCTTC.

The rearrangement uses TRBV20-1 and TRBJ2-7, with 8 bases that match TRBD2. The germline V gene has CDR1 DFQATT and CDR2 SNEGSKA (reference sequence). The V and J ends lost 3 bases and 0 bases, in that order; junction bases with no gene match: 19. This CDR3 is built from 19 residues. The CDR3 loop reads CSASGLGVGPAGASYEQYF. DNA for the CDR3: TGCAGTGCTAGTGGGCTGGGAGTAGGACCAGCGGGGGCCTCCTACGAGCAGTACTTC.

This chain joins TRBV9 and TRBJ1-1; D might be TRBD1 (5 bases). This CDR3 region has 15 residues. Germline V gene data show CDR1 as SGDLS and CDR2 as YYNGEE. Trimming cost V 3 bases and J 3 bases, with 15 bases left between them. This chain's CDR3 is CASSAETADYTEAFF. The CDR3, as DNA: TGTGCCAGCAGCGCCGAGACAGCAGATTACACTGAAGCTTTCTTT.

The V call is TRBV7-2, the J call TRBJ2-3, with D tentatively TRBD2 (7 bases). V lost 5 bases and J lost 3, with 12 bases in between. The CDR3 has 14 amino acids. The germline V gene encodes CDR1 SGHTA and CDR2 FQGNSA. Here the CDR3 DNA reads TGTGCCAGCAGCGGGGGGGCAGTAACAGATACGCAGTATTTT. Translated: CASSGGAVTDTQYF. The entire variable domain, with the rest obtained from reference TRBV7-2 and TRBJ2-3, is as follows: GAGVSQSPSNKVTEKGKDVELRCDPISGHTALYWYRQSLGQGLEFLIYFQGNSAPDKSGLPSDRFSAERTGGSVSTLTIQRTQQEDSAVYLCASSGGAVTDTQYFGPGTRLTVL.

J is TRBJ1-2 and V is TRBV4-3, with 8 nucleotides matching TRBD1. Unmatched junction bases numbered 9, after V lost 0 bases and J lost 3 bases. The CDR3 sequence is 17 residues long. CDR1 and CDR2 (germline): LGHNA, YSLEER. The DNA of the CDR3 is TGCGCCAGCAGCCAAGATCGCGGGACAGGCAAATACTATGGCTACACCTTC. This codes for CASSQDRGTGKYYGYTF.

This clonotype was seen only a few times. V usage is TRBV10-3 and J usage is TRBJ2-5; possible D gene TRBD1, 6 bases. Germline V gene data show CDR1 as ENHRY and CDR2 as SYGVKD. This CDR3 comprises 14 residues. Trimming pared 5 bases from V and 2 bases from J, leaving 12 bases between. The CDR3 region is CAISNRDKQETQYF. The CDR3 DNA reads as TGTGCCATCAGTAACCGGGACAAGCAAGAGACCCAGTACTTC.

This chain joins TRBV9 and TRBJ2-3; 10 bases are a match to TRBD2. The CDR3 has 15 residues. CDR1 is SGDLS, CDR2 YYNGEE, per germline. Losses at the gene ends were 2 bases for V and 5 bases for J; bases not matched to a gene: 5. This CDR3 is CASSVSGGPIDTQYF. The CDR3 nucleotides read TGTGCCAGCAGCGTTAGCGGGGGGCCGATAGATACGCAGTATTTT.

The genes are TRBV14 and TRBJ2-3; 15 nucleotides agree with TRBD2. Germline V gene lookup returns CDR1 SGHDN and CDR2 FVKESK. Trimming took 4 bases from V and 7 from J; bases not matched to a gene: 18. CDR3 size: 20 residues. The chain's CDR3 is CASSPTGLAGGPLRRHTQYF. The CDR3 DNA reads as TGTGCCAGCAGCCCCACGGGACTAGCGGGGGGCCCCTTACGCCGACATACGCAGTATTTT.

This clonotype appeared a few times. V is TRBV4-1 and J is TRBJ1-5; 10 bases match TRBD1. The CDR3 is 15 amino acids. The V segment lost 1 base and the J segment 7 bases; nucleotides outside the gene matches: 4. Germline CDR1 and CDR2: MGHRA and YSYEKL. CDR3 amino acids: CASSQGTGGGQPQHF. The CDR3 bases are TGCGCCAGCAGCCAAGGGACAGGGGGTGGGCAGCCCCAGCATTTT.

This clonotype was seen a single time. The chain links TRBV6-2 or TRBV6-3 to TRBJ2-5; no firm D call. The CDR3 spans 15 residues. Germline V gene lookup returns CDR1 MNHEY and CDR2 SVGEGT. V was clipped by 5 bases and J by 5 bases, with 18 bases between them. CDR3 sequence reads: CASSDLTTPEETQYF. Here the CDR3 DNA reads TGTGCCAGCAGTGACCTTACAACCCCAGAGGAGACCCAGTACTTC.

The chain links TRBV7-9 to TRBJ2-5, with D possibly matching TRBD1 (6 bases). This CDR3 has 15 residues. CDR1 SEHNR and CDR2 FQNEAQ come from the germline V gene (reference sequence). V was clipped by 1 base and J by 2 bases, with 11 bases between them. As DNA, the CDR3 is TGTGCCAGCAGCTTAGGGCAGGGGATGCAAGAGACCCAGTACTTC. Its translation: CASSLGQGMQETQYF.

This clonotype occurred a few times. CDR3 DNA: TGTGCCAGCAGTACAGGGTACTCTAACTATGGCTACACCTTC. Translation: CASSTGYSNYGYTF. This chain links TRBV12-3 or TRBV12-4 with TRBJ1-2; D perhaps matches TRBD1 (6 bases). Trimming shortened V by 5 bases and J by 0 bases, and 10 bases separated the two germline ends. This CDR3 is 14 amino acids long.